This T cell receptor beta chain stems from a study of blood T cell repertoires in COVID-19. In assigning cohorts, the study relied on participant-reported clinical history. This clone was counted once. Measured with immunoSEQ multiplex PCR; TCRdb has only the in-frame clones, and not every one. The profile shows 310,000 or so clones, approximately 89% of them singletons. Sequencing was performed on PBMCs or T cells enriched from blood (not recorded which). The source of this sequence is a woman between 35 and 50 years old who had recovered from COVID-19.

The CDR3 bases are TGCGCCAGCAGCCAGGCGGCGGACAGTTTTTACTTC. Translation gives CASSQAADSFYF. This chain links TRBV5-1 with TRBJ2-5, with D tentatively TRBD1 (6 bases). This CDR3 has 12 amino acids. Germline CDR1 and CDR2: SGHRS and YFSETQ. V lost 4 bases, J lost 14 bases, and 18 bases lay in between.